This paragraph covers one T cell receptor beta chain sequence. Original processing notes: Reference gene primers were amplified, and this amplification served to estimate nucleated cell counts. Clones were read by immunoSEQ multiplex PCR, and TCRdb kept only the in-frame ones, dropping some. Clone size and the V and J calls come from that table; the DNA yielded D and trimming. There are about 130,000 clones in the sample; roughly 83% occur only once, and around 2.7% lies in the top ten. This sample is part of a study of blood T cell repertoires in COVID-19. For the study at large: COVID-19 samples from acute and convalescent phases originated in the United States, Italy and Spain.

The CDR3 consists of 14 residues. In germline, CDR1 is SGDLS, CDR2 YYNGEE. V shed 4 bases and J shed 4 bases, with 14 bases lying between them. The material sequenced was peripheral blood. The chain employs TRBV9 and TRBJ1-2; D ambiguous. This receptor was obtained from a woman older than 75 with acute or convalescent COVID-19. The CDR3 region is CASSLSPFGYGYTF. Here the CDR3 DNA reads TGTGCCAGCAGCCTATCGCCCTTTGGCTATGGCTACACCTTC. Full variable domain (outside the CDR3, taken from reference TRBV9 and TRBJ1-2): DSGVTQTPKHLITATGQRVTLRCSPRSGDLSVYWYQQSLDQGLQFLIQYYNGEERAKGNILERFSAQQFPDLHSELNLSSLELGDSALYFCASSLSPFGYGYTFGSGTRLTVV.